The 8 T cell receptor beta chains given below trace back to one sample, sequenced in a study of molecular identifiers for immune sequencing clone quantification. Via MiXCR, TCRdb re-called the PCR reads, giving one row per CDR3 protein. The table has about 320,000 distinct CDR3 sequences, over 20% seen once. The sample comprised naive CD8+ T cells from blood, with Jurkat cell RNA spiked in. Subset of the sample: FACS-sorted CD8+CD4-CCR7+CD45RA+ naive T cells. The receptors stem from a human donor in good health. Some libraries in this study had Jurkat cell RNA spiked in.

In DNA form, the CDR3 reads TGTGCCAGCAGCGTAGGAGGGACCGGGACAGCGCTAACCGGGGAGCTGTTTTTT. It encodes CASSVGGTGTALTGELFF. The V and J genes are TRBV9 and TRBJ2-2; 7 bases agree with TRBD1. With V trimmed by 0 bases and J by 5 bases, 13 bases remained unmatched. CDR1 is SGDLS, CDR2 YYNGEE, per germline. The CDR3 spans 18 residues.

Concerning this clonotype itself: A much larger clone is a single base away; this may be a read error. The J gene is TRBJ1-1, the V gene TRBV19, with D possibly being TRBD1 (6 bases). The CDR3 extends over 13 amino acids. Germline CDR1 and CDR2: LNHDA and SQIVND (reference sequence). The CDR3, as DNA: TGTGCCAGTAGTATGGGGGGGCGCACTGAAGCTTCCTTT. As protein: CASSMGGRTEASF.

This clonotype was counted only a few times. The chain has TRBV7-9 and TRBJ1-3, with D unclear. V lost 1 base and J lost 0, with 10 bases in between. Germline V gene lookup returns CDR1 SEHNR and CDR2 FQNEAQ (reference sequence). The CDR3 is 16 amino acids. The CDR3 reads CASSLVAVVSGNTIYF. The CDR3 bases are TGTGCCAGCAGCTTAGTGGCGGTGGTCTCTGGAAACACCATATATTTT. The whole variable domain, remainder taken from reference TRBV7-9 and TRBJ1-3, is DTGVSQNPRHKITKRGQNVTFRCDPISEHNRLYWYRQTLGQGPEFLTYFQNEAQLEKSRLLSDRFSAERPKGSFSTLEIQRTEQGDSAMYLCASSLVAVVSGNTIYFGEGSWLTVV.

On this clonotype itself: Being one base from a much bigger clone, this may be a read error. The rearrangement joins TRBV27 to TRBJ2-7, with no clear D. The germline V gene has CDR1 MNHEY and CDR2 SMNVEV (reference sequence). CDR3 length: 13 amino acids. This chain's CDR3 is CASSLTATYEQCF. CDR3 nucleotides: TGTGCCAGCAGTCTGACTGCCACCTACGAGCAGTGCTTC.

This clonotype was detected ten times or more. The junction departs from the called germline gene at one end, perhaps through a read error. The rearrangement links TRBV29-1 to TRBJ1-2; TRBD1 matches 8 bases. CDR1 and CDR2 (germline): SQVTM, ANQGSEA. CDR3 length: 18 amino acids. CDR3 residues: CSAELLTGETALNYGYTF. CDR3 bases: TGCAGCGCTGAACTTCTGACAGGGGAAACCGCCCTCAACTATGGCTACACCTTC. The full variable domain, in which reference TRBV29-1 and TRBJ1-2 provide the parts outside the CDR3, is SAVISQKPSRDICQRGTSLTIQCQVDSQVTMMFWYRQQPGQSLTLIATANQGSEATYESGFVIDKFPISRPNLTFSTLTVSNMSPEDSSIYLCSAELLTGETALNYGYTFGSGTRLTVV.

This clonotype was seen only a few times. The chain employs TRBV9 and TRBJ1-1; 8 nucleotides match TRBD1. With V trimmed by 0 bases and J by 6 bases, 4 bases remained unmatched. Germline assignment: CDR1 SGDLS and CDR2 YYNGEE. The CDR3 has 14 amino acids. CDR3 sequence (DNA): TGTGCCAGCAGCGTAGAGGGACAGGTAGCTGAAGCTTTCTTT. Translated, it gives CASSVEGQVAEAFF.

As for this clonotype: A much larger clone is a single base away; this may be a read error. The V gene is TRBV30, the J gene TRBJ2-3; D gene ambiguous. TRBJ1-5 explains the end of the DNA better; the J call may be wrong. The CDR3 is 15 residues long. The germline V gene has CDR1 GTSNPN and CDR2 SVGIG (reference sequence). CDR3 nucleotides: TGTGCCTGGAGTGTAAGTAGGACCTACACAGATACGCAGCATTTT. Amino acids: CAWSVSRTYTDTQHF.

This clonotype was recorded many times. The chain combines TRBV5-5 with TRBJ2-3; D remains ambiguous. The V end lost 0 bases, the J end lost 2 bases, and 13 bases lay between the germline ends. The CDR3 is 16 amino acids. Germline values: CDR1 SGHKS, CDR2 YYEKEE (reference sequence). Here the CDR3 DNA reads TGTGCCAGCAGCTTGGTTTGGGCAACCACCACAGATACGCAGTATTTT. Translation: CASSLVWATTTDTQYF. The full variable domain, in which reference TRBV5-5 and TRBJ2-3 provide the parts outside the CDR3, is DAGVTQSPTHLIKTRGQQVTLRCSPISGHKSVSWYQQVLGQGPQFIFQYYEKEERGRGNFPDRFSARQFPNYSSELNVNALLLGDSALYLCASSLVWATTTDTQYFGPGTRLTVL.